The text below deals with one T cell receptor beta chain. The sample is drawn from a study of blood T cell repertoires in COVID-19. Study in general: Material from acute and convalescent COVID-19 was sourced from the United States, Italy and Spain. The cDNA or gDNA used as material had been derived from T cells, B-cell-depleted T cells, or PBMCs.

Authors' data handling: Estimated nucleated cell counts came from reference gene primer amplification. Assay used: immunoSEQ multiplex PCR; TCRdb lists only in-frame clones, some missing. The V and J calls and clone size were taken over from that table, and D and trimming were inferred from the DNA. This table holds around 65,000 clones, about 81% found once. Sample: peripheral blood. This TCR was recovered from a man aged 80 or over with acute or convalescent COVID-19.

CDR3 DNA: TGCGCCAGCAGCCAAGATCTGGGACAGGGGACTGAAGCTTTCTTT. It codes for CASSQDLGQGTEAFF. The rearrangement links TRBV4-3 to TRBJ1-1, with 10 nucleotides matching TRBD1. CDR1 and CDR2 (germline): LGHNA, YSLEER. This CDR3 region has 15 residues. With 0 bases clipped from V and 5 bases from J, the junction kept 3 bases outside the gene matches.